This entry describes one TCR beta chain. Its antigen has not been determined. The record has no base qualities; no much larger clone is one base away. This sample's time point label indicates: baseline before first vaccination. Samples from vaccinated people were obtained from the UK trials COV001 and COV002, which included a single-blind randomized controlled phase 2/3 trial of AZD1222 (ChAdOx1 nCoV-19) in healthy adults. Trial participant PBMC samples were collected at day 0 and day 28 after the second dose for TCRbeta chain sequencing. These data belong to a study of T cell responses to AZD1222 COVID-19 vaccine (dated by TCRdb to the early 2020s). A note on the overall study: AZD1222 recipients given second doses at about 4 weeks or at about 12 weeks were pooled, since spike-specific TCR depth and breadth were not found to differ between the two schedules. TCR sequencing was performed for roughly 250 trial participants, of whom some 200 were given two doses of AZD1222 and around 26 were given two doses of MenACWY control vaccine. Trial participants were enrolled by age into 18-55, 56-69 and 70-plus year subgroups, with approximately 150, 30 and 60 TCR-sequenced participants respectively.

The study at large found these results: Only five to seven AZD1222 recipients were SARS-CoV-2 seropositive at baseline, limiting conclusions about previously exposed vaccinees. CD4 TCRs associated with the vaccine covered the entire spike protein, and the dominant responses were in regions 160-218 and 743-854. In the small 56-69-year group, the increase in depth fell short of significance, most likely because of low power. Participants were mostly white British, with more females than males. The authors suggested clonal diversity may have been underestimated. Reportedly, close to half of the unique spike-specific TCRs recognized epitopes lying outside the regions that are mutated in the B.1.351 and B.1.1.7 variants. Because no day 14 peak-response samples were available, repertoires were characterized only after the peak T cell response. After two AZD1222 doses, spike-specific TCR breadth and depth were significantly higher than at day 0 and than in MenACWY recipients.

CDR1 is given as SGHDT and CDR2 as YYEEEE, both from the germline V gene. The CDR3 goes from the cysteine to the phenylalanine over 15 residues. Only the CDR3 DNA is retained, 45 bases long and in frame from the first base. V was cut back by 4 bases and J by 1 base, leaving a gap of 13 bases between them. The CDR3 regions of human TCRbeta chains were analyzed by immunosequencing. The authors processed their data as follows. Repertoire TCRs were matched against a reference library of SARS-CoV-2-specific TCRs generated with the MIRA antigen-specificity platform. Breadth was defined as the fraction of unique TCRs that were SARS-CoV-2-associated, and depth was defined as the fraction of total T cells that were SARS-CoV-2-associated. Using the MIRA data, each spike-specific TCR was assigned both to the spike region to which the TCR was reactive and to a CD4 or CD8 class. Log10-transformed breadth and depth values were compared by one-way ANOVA with Sidak's multiple comparisons tests. The clones in this table, taken by TCRdb from immuneACCESS, are in-frame only. Not every clone is retained; where verified, under half of the shortfall comes from an unresolved V gene, and the cause of the rest is unknown. V and J calls and clone size are given by that table; D and trimming were obtained from the DNA. This sample is represented by 90,000 to 150,000 clones; about nine tenths of them were singletons. The top ten hold about 7.8% of the sample.

This receptor chain uses TRBV5-6 and TRBJ2-3; the D segment might be TRBD1 or TRBD2, since each matches 6 bases. The clonotype comes from an adult in good health. Sequences were derived from peripheral blood, sampled on day 0 of AZD1222 vaccination. The base sequence is TGTGCCAGCAGCGTGGGGGGCGGCGGCACAGATACGCAGTATTTT. Translated, this gives CASSVGGGGTDTQYF.